The subject of this entry is one T cell receptor (beta chain). This sample stems from a study of blood T cells in healthy people across ages. There are 13 residues in the CDR3. Trimming cost V 6 bases and J 3 bases, with 12 bases left between them. Germline V lookup: CDR1 MNHEY, CDR2 SVGAGI. Then a second PCR, running roughly 7 to 11 cycles, was carried out with a sample-barcoded 5' primer and a J-beta primer mix. TCRdb itself ran the 5' RACE reads through MiXCR, one entry per CDR3 protein. Among roughly 1,000,000 distinct CDR3 sequences listed, less than 25% were seen once. Another study also made use of these data, one on T cells of mothers and their children.

This TCR derives from a girl aged 2-10 years in good health. The rearrangement links TRBV6-5 to TRBJ2-7; D is unclear. Sample: blood. CDR3 protein: CASRAGLGYEQYF. Here the CDR3 DNA reads TGTGCCAGCAGAGCAGGTCTAGGCTACGAGCAGTACTTC.